This TCR beta chain was sequenced during a study of T cell responses to AZD1222 COVID-19 vaccine (dated by TCRdb to the early 2020s). Turning to the overall study: TCR sequencing covered some 240 trial participants: 200 to 210 given two doses of AZD1222 and 26 given two doses of MenACWY control vaccine. Trial participants were enrolled by age into subgroups of 18-55, 56-69 and 70-plus years, and about 150, 27 and 61 TCR-sequenced participants, respectively, were included in these subgroups. Broad study findings and their caveats: After two AZD1222 doses, spike-specific TCR breadth and depth were significantly higher than at day 0 and than in MenACWY recipients. Because no day 14 peak-response samples were available, the repertoires could be characterized only after the peak T cell response. Participants were mostly white British and included more females than males, and it was suggested by the authors that clonal diversity may have been underestimated. Epitopes outside the regions mutated in the B.1.351 and B.1.1.7 variants were reportedly recognized by nearly half of the unique spike-specific TCRs. Conclusions about previously exposed vaccinees are limited because only a handful of AZD1222 recipients were SARS-CoV-2 seropositive at baseline. The 56-69-year group was small, and its depth increase did not reach significance, likely because of low power. Vaccine-associated CD4 TCRs spanned the whole spike protein, with dominant responses in regions 160-218 and 743-854.

The CDR3 regions of human TCRbeta chains were analyzed by immunosequencing. As for the authors' bioinformatics: Repertoire TCRs were checked for matches against a reference library of SARS-CoV-2-specific TCRs that had been generated using the MIRA antigen-specificity platform. Breadth meant the fraction of unique TCRs that were SARS-CoV-2-associated, whereas depth meant the fraction of total T cells that were SARS-CoV-2-associated. Each spike-specific TCR was assigned to its reactive spike region and to a CD4 or CD8 class using the MIRA data. Log10-transformed breadth and depth values were compared by one-way ANOVA with Sidak's multiple comparisons tests. TCRdb carries this immuneACCESS record with in-frame sequences only. Its versions omit some clonotypes, under half of them owing to an unresolved V gene in the studies checked, with the rest unexplained. D and trimming were read from the DNA, whereas the V and J calls and clone size are those reported in that table. For this sample the table gives about 210,000 clones, of which roughly 94% were detected only once. The ten biggest clones cover around 1.5% of the sample.

This specimen's time point label, per the study, means: about 28 days (+/-7) after the second vaccine dose. The treatment or condition label of this sample denotes: meningococcal conjugate vaccine given as trial control. Vaccinee samples came from UK trials COV001 and COV002, including a single-blind randomized controlled phase 2/3 trial of AZD1222 (ChAdOx1 nCoV-19) in healthy adults. For TCRbeta chain sequencing, PBMC samples from trial participants were taken at day 0 and at day 28 after the second dose. A word on this clone: This receptor's antigen is unknown. No much larger clonotype is one base removed from it; base qualities were not supplied.

Sequences MDHEN (CDR1) and SYDVKM (CDR2) are obtained from the germline V gene. The CDR3 measures 15 amino acids from cysteine to phenylalanine. Of the read, only the CDR3 DNA is kept; its 45 bases are in frame from base 1. V and J are trimmed by 2 bases and 2 bases, and the gene matches miss 2 bases of the junction. The sample in question was peripheral blood, obtained 28 days after the second dose of the MenACWY control vaccine. The chain employs TRBV28 and TRBJ2-7, with TRBD2 matching 11 junction bases. The TCR sequence derives from an adult who received the MenACWY meningococcal vaccine as a control. The DNA is as follows: TGTGCCAGCAGTTTAGGGACTAGCGGCACCTACGAGCAGTACTTC. This yields the protein CASSLGTSGTYEQYF.